Listed here are 10 T cell receptor beta chains from one sample, sequenced in a study of blood T cell repertoires in COVID-19. The method was immunoSEQ multiplex PCR; TCRdb's version includes in-frame clones alone and lacks a portion of them. The repertoire holds around 64,000 clones, roughly 90% seen once, with around 5.5% in the top ten. Sequencing input: peripheral blood. These receptors were taken from an elderly man in a cohort sampled during active COVID-19.

This sequence joins TRBV5-6 and TRBJ1-1; D is unresolved. The V gene lost 1 base and the J gene lost 4 bases, with 14 bases spanning the gap. Germline V CDR1 and CDR2: SGHDT, YYEEEE. The CDR3 is 15 residues long. In nucleotides, the CDR3 is TGTGCCAGCAGCTTGTTCCAGGTCCGGTCCACTGAAGCTTTCTTT. Translating gives CASSLFQVRSTEAFF.

The chain links TRBV10-3 to TRBJ2-3, with 10 bases aligning to TRBD1. Germline assignment: CDR1 ENHRY and CDR2 SYGVKD. Trimming took 6 bases from V and 3 from J; bases not matched to a gene: 6. This CDR3 contains 15 residues. Here the CDR3 reads CAIRPGTGETDTQYF. The CDR3 region has the DNA TGTGCCATCAGACCCGGGACAGGGGAGACAGATACGCAGTATTTT.

V usage is TRBV11-3 and J usage is TRBJ2-7; D perhaps matches TRBD1 (5 bases). Germline loops: CDR1 SGHNT, CDR2 YENEEA. V dropped 5 bases and J dropped 6 bases, with 11 bases sitting between them. The CDR3 runs 12 residues. The CDR3 here is CASSSQGGEQYF. The CDR3 region has the DNA TGTGCCAGCAGCAGTCAGGGTGGCGAGCAGTACTTC.

The rearrangement joins TRBV3-1 (or the pseudogene TRBV3-2) to TRBJ1-6; D perhaps matches TRBD1 (5 bases). With 7 bases removed from V and 6 bases from J, the gap between germline ends came to 13 bases. Germline V gene sequence: CDR1 LGHDT, CDR2 YNNKEL (reference sequence). This CDR3 comprises 14 residues. CDR3 protein: CASNIAGINSPLHF. As DNA, the CDR3 is TGTGCCAGCAATATAGCAGGGATTAATTCACCCCTCCACTTT.

The chain joins TRBV27 to TRBJ1-2; TRBD1 is a possible D gene (5 bases). Germline-derived CDR1 and CDR2 are MNHEY and SMNVEV (reference sequence). Trimming cost V 8 bases and J 1 base, with 14 bases left between them. This CDR3 contains 14 residues. The CDR3 sequence is CASGGRGFNYGYTF. The CDR3 coding sequence is TGTGCCAGCGGGGGGAGGGGTTTTAACTATGGCTACACCTTC.

This rearrangement joins TRBV19 to TRBJ2-2, with 12 bases matching TRBD2. The germline CDR1 and CDR2 sequences are LNHDA and SQIVND (reference sequence). Trimming took 4 bases from V and 7 from J; bases not matched to a gene: 10. The CDR3 contains 17 residues. CDR3 nucleotide sequence: TGTGCCAGTAGTAGCCCAAGACTAGCGGGAGTCGGCGGGGAGCTGTTTTTT. Protein sequence: CASSSPRLAGVGGELFF.

This sequence joins TRBV7-2 and TRBJ1-3, with 9 bases that match TRBD1. This CDR3 is built from 17 residues. Germline V gene sequence: CDR1 SGHTA, CDR2 FQGNSA. Trimming removed 1 base from V and 1 base from J; junction bases left unmatched: 5. The CDR3 is CASSLGQGVRSGNTIYF. The CDR3 nucleotides are TGTGCCAGCAGCTTAGGACAGGGGGTTAGGTCTGGAAACACCATATATTTT.

In DNA, the CDR3 is TGTGCCACCAGCAGAGATCGAGAGTCACCCCTCCACTTT. It yields the protein CATSRDRESPLHF. The V and J genes are TRBV15 and TRBJ1-6, with D unresolved. V was shortened by 0 bases and J by 10 bases, with 7 bases between the two germline ends. The CDR3 is made up of 13 amino acids. The germline V gene encodes CDR1 LNHNV and CDR2 YYDKDF (reference sequence).

The chain joins TRBV4-3 to TRBJ1-4; 10 bases are a match to TRBD1. Germline V gene sequence: CDR1 LGHNA, CDR2 YSLEER. There are 15 residues in the CDR3. The ends lost 0 bases at V and 6 bases at J; junction bases unmatched: 1. As DNA, the CDR3 is TGCGCCAGCAGCCAAGAGGGGACAGGGGATGAAAAACTGTTTTTT. This gives the protein CASSQEGTGDEKLFF.

The table lists this clone with a count of one. The V call is TRBV10-1, the J call TRBJ1-6; a weak D match, TRBD1 (6 bases). Germline lookup yields CDR1 WNHNN and CDR2 SYGVQD (reference sequence). CDR3 length: 13 residues. Trimming took off 4 bases at V and 10 bases at J, with 11 bases between the two ends. CDR3 amino acids: CASSGQDGSPLHF. Written as DNA, the CDR3 is TGCGCCAGCAGTGGACAGGACGGGTCACCCCTCCACTTT.